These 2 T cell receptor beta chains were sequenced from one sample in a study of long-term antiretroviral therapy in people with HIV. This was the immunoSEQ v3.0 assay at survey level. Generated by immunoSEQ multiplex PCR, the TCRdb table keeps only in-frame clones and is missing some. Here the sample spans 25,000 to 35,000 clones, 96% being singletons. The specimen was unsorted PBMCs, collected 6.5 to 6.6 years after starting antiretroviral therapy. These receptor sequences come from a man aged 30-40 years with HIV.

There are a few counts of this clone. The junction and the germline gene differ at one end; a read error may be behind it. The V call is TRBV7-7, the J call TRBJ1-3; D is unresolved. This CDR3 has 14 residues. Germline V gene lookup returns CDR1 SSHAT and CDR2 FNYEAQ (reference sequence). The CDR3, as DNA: TGTGCTAGCAGCTTGCGTCCGTCTGGAAACACCATATATTTT. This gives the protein CASSLRPSGNTIYF.

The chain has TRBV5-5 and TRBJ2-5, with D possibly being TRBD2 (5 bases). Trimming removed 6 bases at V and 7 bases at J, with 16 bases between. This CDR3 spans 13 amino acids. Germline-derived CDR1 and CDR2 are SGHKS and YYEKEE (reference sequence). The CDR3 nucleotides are TGTGCCAGCACCTGGGGAGAGGGAGCGACCCAGTACTTC. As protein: CASTWGEGATQYF.